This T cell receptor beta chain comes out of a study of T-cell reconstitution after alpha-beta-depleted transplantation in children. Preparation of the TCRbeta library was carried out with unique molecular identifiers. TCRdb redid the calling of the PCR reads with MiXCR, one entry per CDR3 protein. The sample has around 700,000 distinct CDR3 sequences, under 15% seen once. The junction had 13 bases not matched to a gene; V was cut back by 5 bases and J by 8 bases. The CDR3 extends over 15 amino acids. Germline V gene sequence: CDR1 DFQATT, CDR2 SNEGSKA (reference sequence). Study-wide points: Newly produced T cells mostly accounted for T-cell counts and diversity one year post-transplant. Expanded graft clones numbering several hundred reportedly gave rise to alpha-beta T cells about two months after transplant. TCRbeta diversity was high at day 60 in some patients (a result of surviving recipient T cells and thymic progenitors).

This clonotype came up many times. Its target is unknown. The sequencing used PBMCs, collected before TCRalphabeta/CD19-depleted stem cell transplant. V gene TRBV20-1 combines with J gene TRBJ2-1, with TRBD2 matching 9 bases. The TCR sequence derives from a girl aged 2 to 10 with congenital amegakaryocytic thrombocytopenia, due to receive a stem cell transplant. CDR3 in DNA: TGCAGTGCTTCCGATGCTAGCGGGAATGTATATGAGCAGTTCTTC. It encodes CSASDASGNVYEQFF.